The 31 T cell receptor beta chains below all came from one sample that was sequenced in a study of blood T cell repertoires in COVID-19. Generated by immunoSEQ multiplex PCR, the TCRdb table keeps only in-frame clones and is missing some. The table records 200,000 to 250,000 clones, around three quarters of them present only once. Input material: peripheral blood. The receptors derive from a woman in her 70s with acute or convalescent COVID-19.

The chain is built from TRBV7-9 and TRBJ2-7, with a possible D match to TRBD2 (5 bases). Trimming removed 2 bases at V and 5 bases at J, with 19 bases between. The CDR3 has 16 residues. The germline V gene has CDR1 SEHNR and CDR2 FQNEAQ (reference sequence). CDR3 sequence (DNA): TGTGCCAGCAGCTTAAAAGGGCAGGCCCACGGGGACGAGCAGTACTTC. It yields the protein CASSLKGQAHGDEQYF. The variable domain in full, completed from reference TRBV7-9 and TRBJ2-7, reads DTGVSQNPRHKITKRGQNVTFRCDPISEHNRLYWYRQTLGQGPEFLTYFQNEAQLEKSRLLSDRFSAERPKGSFSTLEIQRTEQGDSAMYLCASSLKGQAHGDEQYFGPGTRLTVT.

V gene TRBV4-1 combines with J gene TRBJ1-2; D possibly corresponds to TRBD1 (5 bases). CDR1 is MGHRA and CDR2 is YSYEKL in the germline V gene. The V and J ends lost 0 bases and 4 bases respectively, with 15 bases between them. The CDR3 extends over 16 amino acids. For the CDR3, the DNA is TGCGCCAGCAGCCAAGATAGGACATCTCCCGGCTATGGCTACACCTTC. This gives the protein CASSQDRTSPGYGYTF.

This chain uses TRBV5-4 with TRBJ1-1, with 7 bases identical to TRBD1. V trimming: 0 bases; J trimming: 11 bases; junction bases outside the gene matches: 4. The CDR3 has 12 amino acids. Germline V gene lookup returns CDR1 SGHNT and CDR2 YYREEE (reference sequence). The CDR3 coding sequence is TGTGCCAGCAGCTTGGGTGAGGGGGCGGCTTTCTTT. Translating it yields CASSLGEGAAFF. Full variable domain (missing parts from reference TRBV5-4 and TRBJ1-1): ETGVTQSPTHLIKTRGQQVTLRCSSQSGHNTVSWYQQALGQGPQFIFQYYREEENGRGNFPPRFSGLQFPNYSSELNVNALELDDSALYLCASSLGEGAAFFGQGTRLTVV.

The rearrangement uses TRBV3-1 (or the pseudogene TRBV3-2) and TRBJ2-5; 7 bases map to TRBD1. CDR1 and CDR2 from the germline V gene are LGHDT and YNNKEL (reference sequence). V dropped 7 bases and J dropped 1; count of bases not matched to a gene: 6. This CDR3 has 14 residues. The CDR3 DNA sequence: TGTGCCAGCAAGGAGGACAGGACCCAAGAGACCCAGTACTTC. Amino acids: CASKEDRTQETQYF.

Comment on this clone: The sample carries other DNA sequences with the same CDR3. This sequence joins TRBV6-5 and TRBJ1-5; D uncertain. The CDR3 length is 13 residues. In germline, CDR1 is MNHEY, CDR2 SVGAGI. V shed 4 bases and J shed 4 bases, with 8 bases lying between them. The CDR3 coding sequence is TGTGCCAGCAGTTGGGGAGGGAATCAGCCCCAGCATTTT. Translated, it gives CASSWGGNQPQHF.

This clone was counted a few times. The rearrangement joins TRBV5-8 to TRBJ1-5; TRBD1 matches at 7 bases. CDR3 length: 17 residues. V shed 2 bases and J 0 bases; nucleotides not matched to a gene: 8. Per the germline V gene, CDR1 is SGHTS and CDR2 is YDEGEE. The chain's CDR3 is CASSFLPAGGSNQPQHF. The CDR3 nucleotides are TGTGCCAGCAGCTTTCTCCCGGCAGGGGGTAGCAATCAGCCCCAGCATTTT.

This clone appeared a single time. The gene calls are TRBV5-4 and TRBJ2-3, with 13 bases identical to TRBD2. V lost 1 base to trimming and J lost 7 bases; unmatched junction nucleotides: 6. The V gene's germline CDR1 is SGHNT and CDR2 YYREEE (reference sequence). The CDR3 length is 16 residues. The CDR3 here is CASSLRGGLAGYTQYF. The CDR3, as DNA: TGTGCCAGCAGCTTGAGGGGGGGACTAGCGGGGTATACGCAGTATTTT.

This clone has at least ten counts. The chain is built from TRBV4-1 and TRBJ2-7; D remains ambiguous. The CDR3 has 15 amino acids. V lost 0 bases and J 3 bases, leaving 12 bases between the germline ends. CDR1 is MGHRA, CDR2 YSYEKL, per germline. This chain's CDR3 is CASSQEIGSSYEQYF. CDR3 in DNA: TGCGCCAGCAGCCAAGAAATCGGGTCTAGCTACGAGCAGTACTTC.

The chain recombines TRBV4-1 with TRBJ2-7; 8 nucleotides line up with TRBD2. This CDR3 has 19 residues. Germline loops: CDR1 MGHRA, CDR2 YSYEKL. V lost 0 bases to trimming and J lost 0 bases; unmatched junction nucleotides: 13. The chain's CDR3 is CASSQDGTRGSFSSYEQYV. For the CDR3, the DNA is TGCGCCAGCAGCCAAGATGGGACTAGGGGGTCCTTTAGCTCCTACGAGCAGTACGTC.

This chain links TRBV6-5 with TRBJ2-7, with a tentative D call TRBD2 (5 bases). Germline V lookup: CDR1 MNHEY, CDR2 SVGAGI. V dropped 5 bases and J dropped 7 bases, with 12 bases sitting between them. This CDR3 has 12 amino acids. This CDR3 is CASSTDSGEQYF. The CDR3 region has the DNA TGTGCCAGCAGTACGGACTCGGGTGAGCAGTACTTC.

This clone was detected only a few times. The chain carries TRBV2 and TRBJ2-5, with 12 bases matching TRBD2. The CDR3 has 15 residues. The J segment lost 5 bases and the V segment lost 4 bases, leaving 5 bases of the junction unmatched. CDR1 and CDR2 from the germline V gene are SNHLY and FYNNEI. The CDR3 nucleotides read TGTGCCAGCAGTGGGACTAGCGGGGTGAGGGAGACCCAGTACTTC. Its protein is CASSGTSGVRETQYF.

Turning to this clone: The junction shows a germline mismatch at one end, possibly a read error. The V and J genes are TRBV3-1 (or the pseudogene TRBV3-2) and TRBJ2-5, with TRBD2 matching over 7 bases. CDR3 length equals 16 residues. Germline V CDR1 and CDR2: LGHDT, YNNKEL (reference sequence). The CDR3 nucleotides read TGTGTCAGCAGCCAAGATTGGAGCGGGGCCCAAGAGACCCAGTACTTC. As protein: CVSSQDWSGAQETQYF.

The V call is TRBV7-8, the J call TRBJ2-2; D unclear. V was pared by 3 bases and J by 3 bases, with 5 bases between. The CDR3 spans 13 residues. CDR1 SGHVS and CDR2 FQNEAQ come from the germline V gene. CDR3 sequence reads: CASSFRYTGELFF. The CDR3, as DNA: TGTGCCAGCAGCTTTCGTTACACCGGGGAGCTGTTTTTT.

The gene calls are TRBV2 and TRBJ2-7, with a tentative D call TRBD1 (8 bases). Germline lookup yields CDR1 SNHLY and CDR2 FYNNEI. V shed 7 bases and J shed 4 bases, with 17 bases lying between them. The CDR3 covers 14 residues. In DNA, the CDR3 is TGTGCCAGCACCTCACAGGGGGGGCTTTACGAGCAGTACGTC. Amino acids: CASTSQGGLYEQYV.

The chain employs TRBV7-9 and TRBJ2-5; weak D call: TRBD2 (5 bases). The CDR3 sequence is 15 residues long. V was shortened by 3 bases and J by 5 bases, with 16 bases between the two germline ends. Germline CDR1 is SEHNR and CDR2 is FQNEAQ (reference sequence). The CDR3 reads CASSLERTVEETQYF. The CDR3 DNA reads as TGTGCCAGCAGCTTGGAGCGGACGGTGGAGGAGACCCAGTACTTC.

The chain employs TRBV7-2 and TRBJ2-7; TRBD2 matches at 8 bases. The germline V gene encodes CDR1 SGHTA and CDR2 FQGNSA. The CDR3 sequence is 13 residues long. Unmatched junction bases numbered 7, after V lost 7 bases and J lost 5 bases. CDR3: CASTFAGGDEQYF. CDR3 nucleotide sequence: TGTGCCAGCACTTTCGCCGGGGGGGACGAGCAGTACTTC.

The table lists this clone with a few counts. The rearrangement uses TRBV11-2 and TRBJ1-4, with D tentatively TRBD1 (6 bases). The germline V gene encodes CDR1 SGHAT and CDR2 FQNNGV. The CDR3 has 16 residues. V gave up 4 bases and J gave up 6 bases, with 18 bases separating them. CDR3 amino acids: CASSSRGKGVYEKLFF. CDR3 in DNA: TGTGCCAGCAGCTCGCGGGGGAAGGGGGTGTATGAAAAACTGTTTTTT.

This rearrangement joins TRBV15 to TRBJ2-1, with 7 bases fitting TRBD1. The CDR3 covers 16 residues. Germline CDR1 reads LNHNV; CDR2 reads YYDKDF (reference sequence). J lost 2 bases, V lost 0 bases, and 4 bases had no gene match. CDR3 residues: CATSRDKQGPYNEQFF. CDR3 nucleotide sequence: TGTGCCACCAGCAGAGACAAACAGGGGCCCTACAATGAGCAGTTCTTC.

The CDR3 region is CASKGAGNTIYF. As DNA, the CDR3 is TGTGCCAGCAAGGGGGCGGGAAACACCATATATTTT. This chain links TRBV9 with TRBJ1-3; 7 bases are a match to TRBD1. This CDR3 has 12 residues. J gave up 4 bases and V 6 bases, and 1 base lay outside the gene matches. Looked up from germline, CDR1 is SGDLS and CDR2 is YYNGEE.

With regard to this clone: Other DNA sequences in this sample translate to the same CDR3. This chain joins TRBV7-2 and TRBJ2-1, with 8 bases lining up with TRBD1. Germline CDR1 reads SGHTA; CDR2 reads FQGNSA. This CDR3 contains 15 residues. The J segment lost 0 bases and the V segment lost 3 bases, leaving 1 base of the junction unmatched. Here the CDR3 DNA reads TGTGCCAGCAGCTTTGACAGGGGCTCCTACAATGAGCAGTTCTTC. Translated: CASSFDRGSYNEQFF.

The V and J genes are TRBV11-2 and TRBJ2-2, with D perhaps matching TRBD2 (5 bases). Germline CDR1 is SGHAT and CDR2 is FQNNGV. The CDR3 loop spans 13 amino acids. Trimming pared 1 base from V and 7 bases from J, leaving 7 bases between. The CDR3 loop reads CASSLAGIGELFF. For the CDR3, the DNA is TGTGCCAGCAGCTTAGCGGGGATCGGGGAGCTGTTTTTT. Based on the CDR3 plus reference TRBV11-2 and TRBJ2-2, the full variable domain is EAGVAQSPRYKIIEKRQSVAFWCNPISGHATLYWYQQILGQGPKLLIQFQNNGVVDDSQLPKDRFSAERLKGVDSTLKIQPAKLEDSAVYLCASSLAGIGELFFGEGSRLTVL.

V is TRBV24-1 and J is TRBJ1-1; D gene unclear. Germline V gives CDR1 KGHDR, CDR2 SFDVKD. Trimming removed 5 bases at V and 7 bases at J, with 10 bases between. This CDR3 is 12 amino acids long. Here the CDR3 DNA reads TGTGCCACCAGTGCGGTGGGAGATGAAGCTTTCTTT. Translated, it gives CATSAVGDEAFF.

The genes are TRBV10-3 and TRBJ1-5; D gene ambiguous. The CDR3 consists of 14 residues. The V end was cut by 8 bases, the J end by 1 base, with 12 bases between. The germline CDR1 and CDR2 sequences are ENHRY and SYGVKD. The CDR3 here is CAISGMQSNQPQHF. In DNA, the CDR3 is TGTGCCATCTCGGGGATGCAGAGCAATCAGCCCCAGCATTTT.

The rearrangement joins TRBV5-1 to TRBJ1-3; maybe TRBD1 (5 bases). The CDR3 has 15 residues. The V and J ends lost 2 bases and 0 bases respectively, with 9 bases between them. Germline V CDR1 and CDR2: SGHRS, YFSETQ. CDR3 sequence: CASSFKGDSGNTIYF. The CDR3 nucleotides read TGCGCCAGCAGCTTCAAAGGGGACTCTGGAAACACCATATATTTT.

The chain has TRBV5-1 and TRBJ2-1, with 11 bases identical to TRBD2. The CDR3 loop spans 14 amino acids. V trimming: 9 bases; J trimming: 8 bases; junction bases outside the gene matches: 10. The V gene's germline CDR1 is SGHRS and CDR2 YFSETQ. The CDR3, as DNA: TGCGCCACCCAAATAGCGGGGGGGCGTTATGAGCAGTTCTTC. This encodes CATQIAGGRYEQFF.

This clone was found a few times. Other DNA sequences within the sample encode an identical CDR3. The CDR3 region is CASSRQGYGYTF. The CDR3 nucleotides are TGTGCCAGTAGTCGACAGGGGTATGGCTACACCTTC. The chain combines TRBV19 with TRBJ1-2; 8 positions match TRBD1. The CDR3 sequence is 12 residues long. CDR1 is LNHDA, CDR2 SQIVND, per germline (reference sequence). V shed 5 bases and J 5 bases; nucleotides not matched to a gene: 1.

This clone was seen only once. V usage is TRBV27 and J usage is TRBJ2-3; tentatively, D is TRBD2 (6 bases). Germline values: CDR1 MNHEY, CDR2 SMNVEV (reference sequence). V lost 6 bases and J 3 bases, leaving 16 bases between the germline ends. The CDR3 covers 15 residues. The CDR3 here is CASRPTSTRTDTQYF. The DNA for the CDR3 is TGTGCCAGCAGGCCGACTAGTACTAGAACAGATACGCAGTATTTT.

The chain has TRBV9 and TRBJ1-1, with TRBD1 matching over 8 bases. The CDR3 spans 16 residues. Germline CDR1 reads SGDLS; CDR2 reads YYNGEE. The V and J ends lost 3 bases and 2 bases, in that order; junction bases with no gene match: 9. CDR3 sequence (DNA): TGTGCCAGCAGCGCCCGGACAGGGAGTAGAAACACTGAAGCTTTCTTT. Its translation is CASSARTGSRNTEAFF.

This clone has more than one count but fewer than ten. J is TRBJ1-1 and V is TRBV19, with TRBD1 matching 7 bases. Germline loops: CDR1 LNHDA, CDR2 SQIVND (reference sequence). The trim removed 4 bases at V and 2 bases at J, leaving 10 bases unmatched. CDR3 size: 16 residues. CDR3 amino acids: CASSKIQTGRNTEAFF. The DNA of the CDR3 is TGTGCCAGTAGTAAAATCCAGACAGGGAGAAACACTGAAGCTTTCTTT.

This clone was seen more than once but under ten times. The CDR3 region has the DNA TGTGCCAGAAGCACCTCGACAGGGTTAAGTCCCTACGAGCAGTACTTC. This sequence encodes CARSTSTGLSPYEQYF. This chain links TRBV5-3 with TRBJ2-7; TRBD1 matches at 7 bases. TRBV5-3 is noted as an ORF with a role that remains uncertain. Trimming took 4 bases from V and 2 from J; bases not matched to a gene: 12. The CDR3 totals 16 residues.

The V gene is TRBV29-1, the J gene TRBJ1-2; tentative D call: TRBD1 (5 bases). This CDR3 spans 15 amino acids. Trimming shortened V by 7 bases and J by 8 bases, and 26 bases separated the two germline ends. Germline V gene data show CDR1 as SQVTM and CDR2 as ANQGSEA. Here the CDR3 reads CSAPRGGEGRSGYTF. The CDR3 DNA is TGCAGCGCCCCGCGGGGGGGGGAGGGACGATCGGGCTACACCTTC.